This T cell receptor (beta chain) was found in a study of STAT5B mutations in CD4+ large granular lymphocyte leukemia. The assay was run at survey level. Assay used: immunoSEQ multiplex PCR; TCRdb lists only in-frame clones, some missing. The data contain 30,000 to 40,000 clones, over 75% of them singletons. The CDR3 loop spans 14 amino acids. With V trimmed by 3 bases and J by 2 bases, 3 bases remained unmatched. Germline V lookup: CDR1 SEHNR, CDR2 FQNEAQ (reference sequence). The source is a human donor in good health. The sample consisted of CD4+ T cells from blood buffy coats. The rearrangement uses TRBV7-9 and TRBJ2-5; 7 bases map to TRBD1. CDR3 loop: CASSLTGWQETQYF. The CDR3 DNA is TGTGCCAGCAGCTTGACAGGGTGGCAAGAGACCCAGTACTTC. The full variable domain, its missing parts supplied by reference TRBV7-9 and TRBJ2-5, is DTGVSQNPRHKITKRGQNVTFRCDPISEHNRLYWYRQTLGQGPEFLTYFQNEAQLEKSRLLSDRFSAERPKGSFSTLEIQRTEQGDSAMYLCASSLTGWQETQYFGPGTRLLVL.